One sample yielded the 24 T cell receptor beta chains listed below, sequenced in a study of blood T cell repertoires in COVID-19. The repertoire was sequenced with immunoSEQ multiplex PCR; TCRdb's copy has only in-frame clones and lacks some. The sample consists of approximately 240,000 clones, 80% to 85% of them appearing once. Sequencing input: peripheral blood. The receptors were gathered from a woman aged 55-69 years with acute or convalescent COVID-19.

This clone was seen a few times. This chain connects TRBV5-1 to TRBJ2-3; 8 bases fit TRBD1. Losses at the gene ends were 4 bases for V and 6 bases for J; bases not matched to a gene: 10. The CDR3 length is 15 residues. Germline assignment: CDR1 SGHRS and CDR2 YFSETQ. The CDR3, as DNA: TGCGCCAGCAGCCCGACGACAGGGGCCGCGGATACGCAGTATTTT. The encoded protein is CASSPTTGAADTQYF.

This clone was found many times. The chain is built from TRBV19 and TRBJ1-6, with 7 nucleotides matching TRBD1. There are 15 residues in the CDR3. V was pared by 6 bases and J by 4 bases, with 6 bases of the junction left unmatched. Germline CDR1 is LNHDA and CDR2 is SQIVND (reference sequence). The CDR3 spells CASRSRGEYNSPLHF. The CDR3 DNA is TGTGCCAGTAGAAGCAGGGGGGAATATAATTCACCCCTCCACTTT.

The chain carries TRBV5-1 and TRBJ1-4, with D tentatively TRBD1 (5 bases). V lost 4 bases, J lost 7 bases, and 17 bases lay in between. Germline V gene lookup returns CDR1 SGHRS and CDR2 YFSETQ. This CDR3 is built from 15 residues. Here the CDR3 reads CASSLGPQEGEKLFF. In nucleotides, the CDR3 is TGCGCCAGCAGCCTGGGACCCCAAGAGGGTGAAAAACTGTTTTTT.

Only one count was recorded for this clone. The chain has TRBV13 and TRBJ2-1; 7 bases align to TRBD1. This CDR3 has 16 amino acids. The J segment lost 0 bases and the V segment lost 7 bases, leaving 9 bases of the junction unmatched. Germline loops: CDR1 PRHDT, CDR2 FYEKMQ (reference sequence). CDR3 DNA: TGTGCCAGCACACTTACAGGGGCCAGCTCCTACAATGAGCAGTTCTTC. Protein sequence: CASTLTGASSYNEQFF.

The chain's CDR3 is CASSLMAGVYNEQFF. CDR3 nucleotides: TGTGCCAGCAGTCTGATGGCGGGGGTCTACAATGAGCAGTTCTTC. The chain combines TRBV27 with TRBJ2-1, with 7 bases identical to TRBD2. From germline, CDR1 is MNHEY and CDR2 SMNVEV (reference sequence). The CDR3 has 15 amino acids. The V and J ends lost 5 bases and 3 bases, in that order; junction bases with no gene match: 7.

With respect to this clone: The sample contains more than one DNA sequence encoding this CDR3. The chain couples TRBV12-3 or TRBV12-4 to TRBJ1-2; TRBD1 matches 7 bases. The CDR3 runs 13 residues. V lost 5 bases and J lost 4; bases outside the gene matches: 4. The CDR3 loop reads CASSPDRSYGYTF. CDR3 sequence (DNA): TGTGCCAGCAGTCCGGACAGGAGCTATGGCTACACCTTC.

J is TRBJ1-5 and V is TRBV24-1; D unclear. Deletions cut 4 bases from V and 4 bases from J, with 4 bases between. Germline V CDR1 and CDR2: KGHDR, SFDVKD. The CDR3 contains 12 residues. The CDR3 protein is CATSEENQPQHF. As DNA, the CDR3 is TGTGCCACCAGTGAGGAGAATCAGCCCCAGCATTTT.

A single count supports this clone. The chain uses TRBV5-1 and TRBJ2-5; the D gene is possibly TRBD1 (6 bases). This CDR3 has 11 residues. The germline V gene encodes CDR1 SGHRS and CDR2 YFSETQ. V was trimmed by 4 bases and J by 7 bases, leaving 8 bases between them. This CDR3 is CASSQDRTQYF. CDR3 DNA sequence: TGCGCCAGCAGCCAGGACAGGACCCAGTACTTC. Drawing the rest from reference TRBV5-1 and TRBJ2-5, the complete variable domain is KAGVTQTPRYLIKTRGQQVTLSCSPISGHRSVSWYQQTPGQGLQFLFEYFSETQRNKGNFPGRFSGRQFSNSRSEMNVSTLELGDSALYLCASSQDRTQYFGPGTRLLVL.

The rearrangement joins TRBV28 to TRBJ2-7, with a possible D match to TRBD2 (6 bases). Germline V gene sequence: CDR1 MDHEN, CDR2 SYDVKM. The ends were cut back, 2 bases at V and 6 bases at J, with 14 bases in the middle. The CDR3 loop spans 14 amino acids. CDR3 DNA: TGTGCCAGCAGTTTAGTCGCCTCGGGACTCGAGCAGTACTTC. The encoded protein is CASSLVASGLEQYF.

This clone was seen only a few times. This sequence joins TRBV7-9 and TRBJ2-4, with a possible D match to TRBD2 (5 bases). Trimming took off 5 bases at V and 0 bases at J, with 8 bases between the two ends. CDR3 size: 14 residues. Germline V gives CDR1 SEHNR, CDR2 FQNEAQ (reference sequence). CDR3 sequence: CASSEGIAKNIQYF. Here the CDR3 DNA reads TGTGCCAGCAGCGAGGGCATAGCCAAAAACATTCAGTACTTC.

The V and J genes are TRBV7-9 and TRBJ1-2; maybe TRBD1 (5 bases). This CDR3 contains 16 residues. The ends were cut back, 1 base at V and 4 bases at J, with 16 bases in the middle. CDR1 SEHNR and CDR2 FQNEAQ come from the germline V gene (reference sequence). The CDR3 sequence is CASSLVGTRATYGYTF. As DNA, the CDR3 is TGTGCCAGCAGCTTAGTTGGGACTCGAGCCACCTATGGCTACACCTTC.

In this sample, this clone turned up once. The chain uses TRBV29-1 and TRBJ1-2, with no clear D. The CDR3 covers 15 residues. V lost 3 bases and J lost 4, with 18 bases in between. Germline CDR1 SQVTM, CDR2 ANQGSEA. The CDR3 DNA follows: TGCAGCGTTGATACCGGACGGGAGTGGAGCTATGGCTACACCTTC. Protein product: CSVDTGREWSYGYTF.

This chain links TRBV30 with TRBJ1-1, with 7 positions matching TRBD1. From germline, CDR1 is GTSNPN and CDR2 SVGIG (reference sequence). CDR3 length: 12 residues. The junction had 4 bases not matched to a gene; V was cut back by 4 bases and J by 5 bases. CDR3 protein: CAWTPGGTEAFF. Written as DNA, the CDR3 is TGTGCCTGGACACCAGGGGGGACTGAAGCTTTCTTT.

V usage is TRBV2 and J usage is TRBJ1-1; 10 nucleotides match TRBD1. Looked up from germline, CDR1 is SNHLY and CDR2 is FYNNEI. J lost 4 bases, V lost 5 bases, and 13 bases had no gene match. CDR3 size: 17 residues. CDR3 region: CASSQTGGEAGGTEAFF. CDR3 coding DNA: TGTGCCAGCAGTCAGACAGGGGGCGAGGCTGGCGGCACTGAAGCTTTCTTT.

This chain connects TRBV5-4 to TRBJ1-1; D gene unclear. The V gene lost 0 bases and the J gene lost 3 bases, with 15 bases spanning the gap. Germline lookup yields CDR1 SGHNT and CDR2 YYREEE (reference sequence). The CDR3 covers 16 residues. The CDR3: CASSLVGRRSHTEAFF. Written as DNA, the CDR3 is TGTGCCAGCAGCTTGGTAGGACGGAGGTCTCACACTGAAGCTTTCTTT.

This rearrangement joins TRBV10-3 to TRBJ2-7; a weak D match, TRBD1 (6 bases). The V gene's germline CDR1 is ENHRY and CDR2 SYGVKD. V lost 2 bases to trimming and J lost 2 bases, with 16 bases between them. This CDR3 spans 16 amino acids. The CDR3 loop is CAISEQLGGTPYEQYF. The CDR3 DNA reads TGTGCCATCAGTGAGCAGCTTGGGGGCACCCCCTACGAGCAGTACTTC.

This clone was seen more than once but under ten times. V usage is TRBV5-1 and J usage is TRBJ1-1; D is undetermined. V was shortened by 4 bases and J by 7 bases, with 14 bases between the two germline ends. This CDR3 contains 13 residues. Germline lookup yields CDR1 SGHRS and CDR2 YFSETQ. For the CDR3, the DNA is TGCGCCAGCAGCCACCTTACAAGAAGTGAAGCTTTCTTT. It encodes CASSHLTRSEAFF.

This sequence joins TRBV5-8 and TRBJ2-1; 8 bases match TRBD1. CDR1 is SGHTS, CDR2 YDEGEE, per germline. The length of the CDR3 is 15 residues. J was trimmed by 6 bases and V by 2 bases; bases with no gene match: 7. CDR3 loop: CASSFQQGVFNEQFF. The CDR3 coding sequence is TGTGCCAGCAGCTTCCAACAGGGGGTATTCAATGAGCAGTTCTTC.

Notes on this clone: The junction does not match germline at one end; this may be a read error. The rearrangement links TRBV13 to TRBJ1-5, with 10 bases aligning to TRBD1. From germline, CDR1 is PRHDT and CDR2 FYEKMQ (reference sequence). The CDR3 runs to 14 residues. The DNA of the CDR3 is TGTGCCAGCAGTTTAGGGACAGGGGTTCAGCCCCAGCATTTT. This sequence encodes CASSLGTGVQPQHF.

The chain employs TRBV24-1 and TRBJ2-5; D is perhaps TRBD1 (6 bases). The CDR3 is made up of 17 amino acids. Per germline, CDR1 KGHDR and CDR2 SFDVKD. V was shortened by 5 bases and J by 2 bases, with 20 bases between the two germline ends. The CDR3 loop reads CATSGRQGKGPQETQYF. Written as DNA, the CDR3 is TGTGCCACCAGTGGCCGGCAGGGGAAGGGCCCACAAGAGACCCAGTACTTC.

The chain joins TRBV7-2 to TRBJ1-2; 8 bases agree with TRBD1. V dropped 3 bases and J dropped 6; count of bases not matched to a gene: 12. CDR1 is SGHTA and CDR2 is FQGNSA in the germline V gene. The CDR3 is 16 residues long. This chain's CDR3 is CASSFSITGGGDGYTF. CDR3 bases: TGTGCCAGCAGCTTTTCCATTACAGGGGGAGGAGATGGCTACACCTTC.

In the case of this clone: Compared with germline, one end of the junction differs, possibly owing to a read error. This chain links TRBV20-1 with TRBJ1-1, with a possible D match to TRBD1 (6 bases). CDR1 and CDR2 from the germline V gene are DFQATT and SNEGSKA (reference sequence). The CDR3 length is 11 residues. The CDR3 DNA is TGCAGTGCTCCAACAGGGTTCCGAACTCTCTTT. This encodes CSAPTGFRTLF.

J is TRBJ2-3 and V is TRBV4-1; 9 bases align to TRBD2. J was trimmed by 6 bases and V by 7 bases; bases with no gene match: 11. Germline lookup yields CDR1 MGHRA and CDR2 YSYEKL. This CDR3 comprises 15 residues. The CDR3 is CASKRGGGARDTQYF. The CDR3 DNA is TGCGCCAGCAAGAGAGGCGGGGGGGCCAGGGATACGCAGTATTTT.

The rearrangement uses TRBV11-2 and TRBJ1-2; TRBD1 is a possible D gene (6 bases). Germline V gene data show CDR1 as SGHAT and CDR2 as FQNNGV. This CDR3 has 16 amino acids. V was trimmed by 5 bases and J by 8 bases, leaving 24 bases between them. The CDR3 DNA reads TGTGCCAGCAGCCGAGGATCCATACAGGGACAAGGCGGCTACACCTTC. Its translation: CASSRGSIQGQGGYTF.